This is a list of T cell receptor beta chains from one sample in a study of T cell repertoires in aging, cancer and after chemotherapy. TCRdb redid the calling of the multiplex PCR reads with MiXCR, one entry per CDR3 protein. The data show 2,500 to 3,000 distinct CDR3 sequences, with approximately 23% seen just once and more than 9.5% held by the top ten. Sequencing used blood. These receptors were taken from a human donor with a solid tumor. Both conserved end residues are part of each CDR3. A D gene is named only where the DNA matches it firmly. Not all rows give a size; the values are once, few, many and, for expanded clones, a class.

TRBV10-3,TRBD1,TRBJ2-7,medium-sized,CAISAQPGQGSHEQYF,TGTGCCATCAGTGCACAACCGGGACAGGGCTCTCACGAGCAGTACTTC
TRBV6-6,TRBD1,TRBJ1-6,medium-sized,CASLLTGARGSPLHF,TGTGCCAGCCTTTTGACAGGCGCCAGGGGGTCACCCCTCCACTTT
TRBV12-3/TRBV12-4,.,TRBJ2-3,medium-sized,CASISGASSDTQYF,TGTGCCAGTATATCGGGAGCGAGCTCGGATACGCAGTATTTT
TRBV5-1,TRBD2,TRBJ2-1,medium-sized,CASRRTGTSSNEQFF,TGCGCCAGCAGGAGGACCGGGACTAGCTCCAATGAGCAGTTCTTC
TRBV14,.,TRBJ1-2,medium-sized,CASSPLGEGAPGYGYTF,TGTGCCAGCAGCCCCCTGGGAGAAGGGGCTCCTGGATATGGCTACACCTTC
TRBV18,.,TRBJ2-1,medium-sized,CASSLGTSSSYNEQFF,TGTGCCAGCTCATTAGGGACATCGAGCTCCTACAATGAGCAGTTCTTC
TRBV20-1,.,TRBJ2-3,.,CSALGWGADTQYF,TGCAGTGCGCTGGGGTGGGGTGCAGATACGCAGTATTTT
TRBV4-1,.,TRBJ1-1,.,CASSQGQTNTEAFF,TGCGCCAGCAGCCAAGGACAGACGAACACTGAAGCTTTCTTT
TRBV19,.,TRBJ1-5,large,CASSIVGTNQPQHF,TGTGCCAGTAGTATCGTAGGGACTAATCAGCCCCAGCATTTT
TRBV28,TRBD1,TRBJ1-2,.,CASSLDRVYGYTF,TGTGCCAGCAGTTTAGACAGGGTGTATGGCTACACCTTC
TRBV12-3/TRBV12-4,TRBD1,TRBJ2-7,medium-sized,CASSLIQGARYEQYF,TGTGCCAGCAGTTTAATACAGGGGGCGCGTTACGAGCAGTACTTC
TRBV30,.,TRBJ1-5,large,CAWSISWTQPQHF,TGTGCCTGGAGCATCTCCTGGACTCAGCCCCAGCATTTT
TRBV24-1,TRBD1,TRBJ2-3,.,CATSDKQGAGDTQYF,TGTGCCACCAGTGACAAACAGGGGGCGGGAGATACGCAGTATTTT
TRBV7-9,.,TRBJ2-5,medium-sized,CASSFVTGGETQYF,TGTGCCAGCAGCTTCGTAACAGGCGGGGAGACCCAGTACTTC
TRBV6-2/TRBV6-3,.,TRBJ2-7,medium-sized,CASTVGYEQYF,TGTGCCAGCACGGTGGGGTACGAGCAGTACTTC
TRBV20-1,TRBD1,TRBJ1-2,.,CSALAGTGDMDGYTF,TGCAGTGCTCTAGCCGGGACAGGGGATATGGATGGCTACACCTTC
TRBV5-1,.,TRBJ2-3,.,CASSLAILADTQYF,TGCGCCAGCAGCTTGGCCATCCTAGCAGATACGCAGTATTTT
TRBV12-3/TRBV12-4,.,TRBJ2-1,medium-sized,CASSLRQNSYNEQFF,TGTGCCAGCAGTTTACGACAGAATTCCTACAATGAGCAGTTCTTC
TRBV5-6,.,TRBJ1-4,medium-sized,CASSLYRIGDEKLFF,TGTGCCAGCAGCTTGTACAGGATTGGGGATGAAAAACTGTTTTTT
TRBV18,.,TRBJ2-5,medium-sized,CASSGDFQETQYF,TGTGCCAGCTCCGGGGACTTTCAAGAGACCCAGTACTTC
TRBV19,.,TRBJ2-2,large,CASSRQSNTGELFF,TGTGCCAGTAGCCGGCAATCGAACACCGGGGAGCTGTTTTTT
TRBV7-2,TRBD2,TRBJ2-7,few,CASSSRGLGGGRAYEQYF,TGTGCCAGCAGCTCCAGAGGTCTAGGTGGTGGGAGGGCCTACGAGCAGTACTTC
TRBV12-3/TRBV12-4,.,TRBJ1-4,hyperexpanded,CASSLNRAIEKLFF,TGTGCCAGCAGTTTAAACAGGGCAATTGAAAAACTGTTTTTT
TRBV19,TRBD2,TRBJ2-7,medium-sized,CASSTSSGGSDEQYF,TGTGCCAGTAGTACCTCTAGCGGGGGTAGTGACGAGCAGTACTTC
TRBV5-1,.,TRBJ2-7,medium-sized,CASSLADQQYF,TGCGCCAGCAGCTTGGCAGACCAGCAGTACTTC
TRBV6-5,TRBD1,TRBJ2-7,medium-sized,CASSYSGTGTSYEQYF,TGTGCCAGCAGTTACTCCGGGACAGGGACGTCCTACGAGCAGTACTTC
TRBV20-1,TRBD1,TRBJ1-5,few,CSAGKGPTGGDQPQHF,TGCAGTGCTGGGAAGGGCCCTACAGGGGGCGATCAGCCCCAGCATTTT
TRBV12-3/TRBV12-4,.,TRBJ2-1,medium-sized,CASSLVGEQFF,TGTGCCAGCAGTTTGGTGGGTGAGCAGTTCTTC
TRBV20-1,.,TRBJ2-1,.,CSARLQGKEGDKQFF,TGCAGTGCTAGACTACAGGGGAAGGAGGGAGATAAGCAGTTCTTC
TRBV20-1,.,TRBJ1-4,.,CSARDRGGPGEKLFF,TGCAGTGCTAGAGATCGTGGGGGGCCGGGGGAAAAACTGTTTTTT
TRBV30,.,TRBJ2-5,medium-sized,CAWKNSGETQYF,TGTGCCTGGAAAAACAGCGGGGAGACCCAGTACTTC
TRBV27,.,TRBJ1-5,medium-sized,CASSSSRGRNQPQHF,TGTGCCAGCAGTTCCTCGCGGGGGCGCAATCAGCCCCAGCATTTT
TRBV5-1,TRBD1,TRBJ1-2,.,CASSPLQGAGDGYTF,TGCGCCAGCAGCCCTCTACAGGGGGCGGGAGATGGCTACACCTTC
TRBV5-1,TRBD2,TRBJ2-1,few,CASSLEVSGRAGNEQFF,TGCGCCAGCAGCTTGGAGGTTAGCGGGAGGGCTGGCAATGAGCAGTTCTTC
TRBV29-1,.,TRBJ1-4,large,CSVRDVEKLFF,TGCAGCGTGAGGGATGTGGAAAAACTGTTTTTT
TRBV5-1,.,TRBJ1-3,medium-sized,CASNFRGGVPGNTIYF,TGCGCCAGCAACTTTCGTGGTGGGGTGCCTGGAAACACCATATATTTT
TRBV12-3/TRBV12-4,.,TRBJ1-5,medium-sized,CASSLDGIGNQPQHF,TGTGCCAGCAGTTTGGACGGGATCGGCAATCAGCCCCAGCATTTT
TRBV20-1,.,TRBJ1-5,.,CSALKGEHNQPQHF,TGCAGTGCCCTAAAAGGTGAACACAATCAGCCCCAGCATTTT
TRBV24-1,.,TRBJ2-1,medium-sized,CATSDLTVEQFF,TGTGCCACCAGTGATTTGACAGTAGAGCAGTTCTTC
TRBV27,.,TRBJ2-1,medium-sized,CASSTTGEGNEQFF,TGTGCCAGCAGCACAACAGGGGAGGGTAATGAGCAGTTCTTC
TRBV18,.,TRBJ2-3,medium-sized,CASSQSKFSTDTQYF,TGTGCCAGCTCACAATCTAAATTTAGCACAGATACGCAGTATTTT
TRBV20-1,.,TRBJ2-1,.,CSARDRGWRNEQFF,TGCAGTGCTAGAGATAGGGGATGGCGGAATGAGCAGTTCTTC
TRBV5-4,TRBD2,TRBJ2-1,medium-sized,CASSPKRAGGSYNEQFF,TGTGCCAGCAGCCCTAAAAGGGCGGGAGGCTCCTACAATGAGCAGTTCTTC
TRBV4-1,.,TRBJ2-3,few,CASSEEGGSTDTQYF,TGCGCCAGCAGCGAAGAAGGAGGGAGCACAGATACGCAGTATTTT
TRBV19,.,TRBJ2-7,medium-sized,CARGPQGIYEQYF,TGTGCTAGAGGCCCGCAGGGAATCTACGAGCAGTACTTC
TRBV5-5,.,TRBJ2-4,medium-sized,CASSLGGGGTGDIQYF,TGTGCCAGCAGCTTGGGGGGTGGTGGAACGGGAGACATTCAGTACTTC
TRBV19,TRBD2,TRBJ2-5,.,CASSIGLAGSETQYF,TGTGCCAGTAGTATTGGACTAGCGGGCAGTGAGACCCAGTACTTC
TRBV20-1,.,TRBJ1-5,few,CSARGGNSNQPQHF,TGCAGTGCTAGAGGAGGAAATAGCAATCAGCCCCAGCATTTT
TRBV20-1,TRBD2,TRBJ2-2,few,CSARERGRDTGELFF,TGCAGTGCTAGAGAACGCGGGAGGGACACCGGGGAGCTGTTTTTT